This note documents a single T cell receptor (beta chain) sequence. Its antigen is still unknown. These data are taken from a study of Ad26.COV2.S vaccination and SARS-CoV-2 variants. Study-wide context: The vaccine Ad26.COV2.S was put into the muscle once, or twice with 56 days between.

TCRdb keeps only in-frame clones here, not all; method: immunoSEQ multiplex PCR. Counted here are some 500,000 clones, 89% occurring once; the ten biggest clones make up approximately 2.5%. Treatment in this sample: 19 received Ad26.COV2.S at low or high dose, single or two shots; roughly 5 received placebo; per-sample allocation not given. Following the first vaccine or placebo injection, samples were taken on day 63. Germline V gene sequence: CDR1 SEHNR, CDR2 FQNEAQ (reference sequence). The V and J ends lost 7 bases and 1 base respectively, with 8 bases between them. The length of the CDR3 is 13 residues. Study-level findings and limits: Possible underestimation of total T cell responses by the TCR breadth and depth analyses was noted. Placebo recipients showed lower spike-specific TCR breadth than vaccinees. Non-spike TCR breadth was similar in vaccine and placebo recipients.

The material sequenced was peripheral blood, taken in a trial of Ad26.COV2.S vaccine versus placebo. V and J are TRBV7-9 and TRBJ2-1; D not resolved. The origin of this receptor is a person aged 18-60 years who received the Ad26.COV2.S COVID-19 vaccine or a placebo. The CDR3 nucleotides read TGTGCCAGCACCCCGACTTCCTACAATGAGCAGTTCTTC. This codes for CASTPTSYNEQFF.